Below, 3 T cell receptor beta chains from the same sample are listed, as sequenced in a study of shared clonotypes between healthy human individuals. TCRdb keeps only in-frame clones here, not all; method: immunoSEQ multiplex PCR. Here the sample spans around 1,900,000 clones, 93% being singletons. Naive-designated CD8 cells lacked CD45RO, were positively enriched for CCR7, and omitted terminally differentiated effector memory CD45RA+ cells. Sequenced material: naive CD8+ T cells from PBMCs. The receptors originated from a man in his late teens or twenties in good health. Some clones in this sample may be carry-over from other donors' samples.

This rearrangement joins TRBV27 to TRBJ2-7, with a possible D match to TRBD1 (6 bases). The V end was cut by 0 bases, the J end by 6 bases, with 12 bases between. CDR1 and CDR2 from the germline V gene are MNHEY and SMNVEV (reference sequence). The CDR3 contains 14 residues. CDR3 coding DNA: TGTGCCAGCAGTTTATCTCGCCAGGGGCTCGAGCAGTACTTC. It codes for CASSLSRQGLEQYF.

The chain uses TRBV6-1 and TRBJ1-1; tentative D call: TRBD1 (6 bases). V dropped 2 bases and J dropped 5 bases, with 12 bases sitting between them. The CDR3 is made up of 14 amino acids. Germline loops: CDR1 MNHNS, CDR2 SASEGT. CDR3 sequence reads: CASSESRGGTEAFF. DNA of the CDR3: TGTGCCAGCAGTGAAAGCAGGGGCGGAACTGAAGCTTTCTTT.

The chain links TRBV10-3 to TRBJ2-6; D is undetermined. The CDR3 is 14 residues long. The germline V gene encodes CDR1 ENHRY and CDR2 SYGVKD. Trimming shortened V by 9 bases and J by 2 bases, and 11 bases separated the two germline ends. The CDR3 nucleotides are TGTGCCATATCAAAGGAAGCTGGGGCCAACGTCCTGACTTTC. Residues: CAISKEAGANVLTF.